This TCR beta chain was identified in a study of T cell responses to AZD1222 COVID-19 vaccine. Regarding the study as a whole: Vaccine-associated CD4 TCRs ranged over spike, dominating at 160-218 and 743-854. Females made up more of the donors, who were largely white British, and clonal diversity may have come out too low.

This clone was seen only once. Its antigen remains unidentified. This table comes from immunoSEQ multiplex PCR, and its TCRdb copy is limited to in-frame clones, with some not included. Seen here are approximately 180,000 clones, just over 90% observed once, and the top ten hold approximately 3%. Germline V gene lookup returns CDR1 SGHAT and CDR2 FQNNGV. The CDR3 is 14 residues long. V lost 8 bases to trimming and J lost 1 base, with 14 bases between them. This material consisted of peripheral blood, taken on day 0 of AZD1222 vaccination. This clonotype was sampled from an adult in good health. V gene TRBV11-2 combines with J gene TRBJ1-2, with D tentatively TRBD1 (6 bases). The CDR3 DNA reads as TGTGCCAGCGGACGAGGGGGGAATAACTATGGCTACACCTTC. Translation: CASGRGGNNYGYTF.